This T cell receptor (beta chain) comes out of a study of cytomegalovirus exposure and HLA in healthy donors. Background on the study: Drawn from HLA-typed donors, about 85 million unique TCRs were held in an early data release.

This clone appeared a single time. The antigen is undetermined. A multiplex PCR was run with 60 Vbeta primers and 13 Jbeta primers. Generated by immunoSEQ multiplex PCR, the TCRdb table keeps only in-frame clones and is missing some. The sample includes roughly 130,000 clones, approximately 80% seen only once; the top ten take 0.7%. General observations from the study: According to the study, 180 or so TCR beta chains were cytomegalovirus-associated. When presence/absence was analysed, sequencing depth was taken to be roughly uniform across donors.

This TCR was sampled from a man between 18 and 29 years old in good health and CMV-seronegative. Material: PBMCs.

For the CDR3, the DNA is TGTGCCAGCAGGGCCTCAACTAATGAAAAACTGTTTTTT. Translated, it gives CASRASTNEKLFF. This chain links TRBV27 with TRBJ1-4; no clear D. Germline V gives CDR1 MNHEY, CDR2 SMNVEV (reference sequence). V was trimmed by 6 bases and J by 0 bases, leaving 5 bases between them. This CDR3 has 13 residues.